The following is a T cell receptor (beta chain) sequence with its context. This sample is drawn from a study of OX40 agonist ivuxolimab in advanced cancers. Germline CDR1 is SGHRS and CDR2 is YFSETQ. The CDR3 spans 17 residues. V lost 0 bases to trimming and J lost 5 bases, with 21 bases between them. Method: immunoSEQ multiplex PCR; TCRdb's copy keeps in-frame clones and lacks some. This table holds about 78,000 clones, around 86% found once. The rearrangement uses TRBV5-1 and TRBJ2-7, with D perhaps matching TRBD1 or TRBD2 (5 bases each). The sample was CD4+ or CD8+ T cells sorted from blood, taken in a trial of the OX40 agonist ivuxolimab. The sequence was collected from an adult with an advanced solid tumor such as melanoma, head and neck, liver or kidney cancer. The CDR3, as DNA: TGCGCCAGCAGCTTGGCTCGAGGGACGGGTCGAGTCCACGAGCAGTACTTC. Protein product: CASSLARGTGRVHEQYF.